Sequencing of this TCR beta chain was carried out in a study of blood T cell repertoires in COVID-19. Study at large: In each case, the material was cDNA or gDNA derived from T cells, B-cell-depleted T cells, or PBMCs.

Authors' analysis steps: Reference gene primer amplification in the assay estimated nucleated cell counts. Some clones are missing from TCRdb's copy, which holds only in-frame ones; the method was immunoSEQ multiplex PCR. Clonal size and the V and J genes are those of that table, whereas D and trimming came from the DNA. The sample consists of 65,000 to 70,000 clones, about 89% of them appearing once. The TCR sequence derives from a man aged 50 to 60 with active COVID-19. Sequenced: peripheral blood.

The DNA of the CDR3 is TGTGCCACCAGCAGAGATCAGGGGACAGGGAGTTCGGATACGCAGTATTTT. As protein: CATSRDQGTGSSDTQYF. This rearrangement joins TRBV15 to TRBJ2-3; 9 positions match TRBD1. The germline CDR1 and CDR2 sequences are LNHNV and YYDKDF (reference sequence). This CDR3 has 17 residues. J was trimmed by 6 bases and V by 0 bases; bases with no gene match: 10.